These 21 T cell receptor beta chains originate from one sample sequenced in a study of neurological immune-mediated disorders. From the 5' RACE reads, TCRdb called clonotypes with MiXCR, one entry per CDR3 protein. This table holds 70,000 to 95,000 distinct CDR3 sequences, approximately 14% found once. Sequencing input: PBMCs. The receptors originated from a woman aged 50 to 60 in good health.

The V call is TRBV4-1, the J call TRBJ1-4; tentative D call: TRBD1 (5 bases). CDR1 is MGHRA and CDR2 is YSYEKL in the germline V gene. V was trimmed by 0 bases and J by 7 bases, leaving 18 bases between them. The length of the CDR3 is 17 residues. The chain's CDR3 is CASSQDLSGATGEKLFF. The DNA of the CDR3 is TGCGCCAGCAGCCAAGATCTGAGTGGGGCTACAGGTGAAAAACTGTTTTTT.

This clonotype showed up many times. The chain is built from TRBV5-1 and TRBJ2-7; either TRBD1 or TRBD2 may supply D (5 bases each). This CDR3 contains 14 residues. Germline-derived CDR1 and CDR2 are SGHRS and YFSETQ. Trimming pared 4 bases from V and 6 bases from J, leaving 17 bases between. The CDR3 reads CASSDQGVAGEQYF. The DNA for the CDR3 is TGCGCCAGCAGCGACCAGGGAGTAGCTGGCGAGCAGTACTTC.

This clonotype was detected many times. The V and J genes are TRBV30 and TRBJ1-1; D gene ambiguous. Germline CDR1 reads GTSNPN; CDR2 reads SVGIG (reference sequence). Trimming removed 4 bases at V and 4 bases at J, with 10 bases between. This CDR3 region has 12 residues. The CDR3 spells CAWKSTVTEAFF. DNA for the CDR3: TGTGCCTGGAAAAGTACAGTCACTGAAGCTTTCTTT.

This clonotype was seen ten or more times. The chain uses TRBV5-1 and TRBJ2-3; no clear D gene. The germline CDR1 and CDR2 sequences are SGHRS and YFSETQ. Trimming removed 4 bases at V and 2 bases at J, with 11 bases between. This CDR3 contains 14 residues. In DNA, the CDR3 is TGCGCCAGCAGCCCGGACGCCAACACAGATACGCAGTATTTT. This gives the protein CASSPDANTDTQYF.

The table lists this clonotype with many counts. The rearrangement uses TRBV6-5 and TRBJ1-1, with TRBD1 matching 10 bases. After removal of 0 bases from V and 4 bases from J, the junction contained 2 bases not matched to a gene. This CDR3 has 15 residues. Germline V lookup: CDR1 MNHEY, CDR2 SVGAGI. The CDR3 loop reads CASSYSGQGSTEAFF. The DNA for the CDR3 is TGTGCCAGCAGTTACTCGGGACAGGGGTCCACTGAAGCTTTCTTT.

The sample holds a few counts of this clonotype. This rearrangement joins TRBV3-1 to TRBJ2-7; D is ambiguous. The CDR3 extends over 13 amino acids. Germline V gives CDR1 LGHDT, CDR2 YNNKEL (reference sequence). The V end lost 0 bases, the J end lost 3 bases, and 6 bases lay between the germline ends. This CDR3 is CASSQDPNYEQYF. CDR3 DNA: TGTGCCAGCAGCCAAGACCCGAACTACGAGCAGTACTTC.

This clonotype was recorded many times. The chain combines TRBV5-1 with TRBJ1-1; no firm D call. Trimming removed 3 bases at V and 2 bases at J, with 14 bases between. This CDR3 contains 15 residues. Germline CDR1 SGHRS, CDR2 YFSETQ. CDR3 coding DNA: TGCGCCAGCAGCTCATCCGTCAGGTCTAACACTGAAGCTTTCTTT. It yields the protein CASSSSVRSNTEAFF.

As for this clonotype: A much larger clonotype is one base distant, so this may be a read error. This sequence joins TRBV12-3 or TRBV12-4 and TRBJ2-7; TRBD2 aligns across 7 bases. V was pared by 6 bases and J by 7 bases, with 15 bases of the junction left unmatched. This CDR3 region has 15 residues. The CDR3 region has the DNA TGTGCCAGCAGCCCTCCACTAGCGAGAGCGGAAGAGCAGTACTTC. The encoded protein is CASSPPLARAEEQYF.

This chain joins TRBV28 and TRBJ1-5, with 8 bases aligning to TRBD1. Germline V gene lookup returns CDR1 MDHEN and CDR2 SYDVKM. V gave up 4 bases and J gave up 4 bases; unmatched junction bases: 3. The CDR3 is made up of 14 amino acids. Written as DNA, the CDR3 is TGTGCCAGCAGTTCGACAGGGGCGAATCAGCCCCAGCATTTT. Its protein is CASSSTGANQPQHF.

This clonotype showed up many times. The V call is TRBV5-1, the J call TRBJ2-1; 12 nucleotides agree with TRBD2. Germline CDR1 reads SGHRS; CDR2 reads YFSETQ. The CDR3 has 18 residues. After removal of 3 bases from V and 0 bases from J, the junction contained 7 bases not matched to a gene. The CDR3 DNA follows: TGCGCCAGCAGCTCAAGACTAGCGGGAGTTAACTCCTACAATGAGCAGTTCTTC. It encodes CASSSRLAGVNSYNEQFF.

This clonotype came up many times. V is TRBV6-5 and J is TRBJ2-1; D is undetermined. The CDR3 length is 14 residues. The V gene lost 6 bases and the J gene lost 4 bases, with 13 bases spanning the gap. Germline CDR1 reads MNHEY; CDR2 reads SVGAGI. In nucleotides, the CDR3 is TGTGCCAGCAGAGACTCCCTAGAGTACAATGAGCAGTTCTTC. It encodes CASRDSLEYNEQFF.

Ten or more counts support this clonotype. The chain uses TRBV5-1 and TRBJ1-2; D gene uncertain. V lost 6 bases and J lost 4, with 7 bases in between. CDR3 length equals 11 residues. Germline assignment: CDR1 SGHRS and CDR2 YFSETQ. The CDR3 reads CASKNLYGYTF. CDR3 bases: TGCGCCAGCAAGAACCTCTATGGCTACACCTTC.

This clonotype is categorized as medium-sized (0.01 to 0.1%). The V call is TRBV5-1, the J call TRBJ1-1, with D possibly TRBD1 on 5 matching bases. Germline values: CDR1 SGHRS, CDR2 YFSETQ. V was trimmed by 1 base and J by 8 bases, leaving 12 bases between them. The CDR3 contains 13 residues. CDR3 coding DNA: TGCGCCAGCAGCTTGACGACGGGGGGAGAAGCTTTCTTT. It yields the protein CASSLTTGGEAFF.

This rearrangement joins TRBV18 to TRBJ2-4; D is undetermined. The CDR3 is made up of 13 amino acids. The germline V gene has CDR1 KGHSH and CDR2 LQKENI. Trimming took 0 bases from V and 8 from J, leaving 8 bases between them. CDR3 residues: CASSPPTGDIQYF. The CDR3 DNA reads TGTGCCAGCTCACCACCCACTGGGGACATTCAGTACTTC.

Many counts were recorded for this clonotype. This sequence joins TRBV9 and TRBJ2-6; tentative D call: TRBD1 (5 bases). Trimming removed 3 bases at V and 1 base at J, with 8 bases between. The CDR3 loop spans 15 amino acids. Germline-derived CDR1 and CDR2 are SGDLS and YYNGEE. CDR3 sequence: CASSARGSGANVLTF. CDR3 nucleotides: TGTGCCAGCAGCGCAAGGGGTTCTGGGGCCAACGTCCTGACTTTC.

This clonotype showed up many times. This chain links TRBV5-1 with TRBJ1-3; a weak D match, TRBD1 (5 bases). The CDR3 runs to 16 residues. Trimming removed 5 bases at V and 0 bases at J, with 15 bases between. Per the germline V gene, CDR1 is SGHRS and CDR2 is YFSETQ. CDR3 residues: CASRNGVGGSGNTIYF. As DNA, the CDR3 is TGCGCCAGCAGGAACGGCGTCGGGGGCTCTGGAAACACCATATATTTT.

The rearrangement uses TRBV5-1 and TRBJ2-7, with TRBD1 as a possible D gene (6 bases). Trimming took off 3 bases at V and 3 bases at J, with 16 bases between the two ends. The CDR3 totals 15 residues. Germline CDR1 and CDR2: SGHRS and YFSETQ. CDR3 sequence (DNA): TGCGCCAGCAGCTACTCCGGGACACGGGACTACGAGCAGTACTTC. Amino acid sequence: CASSYSGTRDYEQYF.

This clonotype was counted at least ten times. V is TRBV15 and J is TRBJ1-5; 7 bases are shared with TRBD1. CDR1 is LNHNV, CDR2 YYDKDF, per germline (reference sequence). The CDR3 spans 19 residues. J was trimmed by 0 bases and V by 3 bases; bases with no gene match: 14. Here the CDR3 reads CATSSDRDSYLRSNQPQHF. Here the CDR3 DNA reads TGTGCCACCAGCAGTGACCGGGACAGTTACCTTCGTAGCAATCAGCCCCAGCATTTT.

This clonotype was picked up a small number of times. The chain recombines TRBV15 with TRBJ2-1; 8 bases match TRBD2. Trimming at V came to 1 base and at J to 9 bases, leaving 17 bases not matched to a gene. The CDR3 loop spans 18 amino acids. Looked up from germline, CDR1 is LNHNV and CDR2 is YYDKDF (reference sequence). The CDR3 DNA is TGTGCCACCAGCAGAGTGGTGCTCGGATCGGGGGGGCCCGCTGAGCAGTTCTTC. It is translated as CATSRVVLGSGGPAEQFF.

This clonotype was counted at least ten times. This sequence joins TRBV20-1 and TRBJ2-1; TRBD2 matches 11 bases. The CDR3 runs to 16 residues. V lost 3 bases, J lost 6 bases, and 10 bases stayed unmatched. Germline V CDR1 and CDR2: DFQATT, SNEGSKA (reference sequence). The CDR3 bases are TGCAGTGCTAGGTCGCCGGGGACTAGCGGATCCAATGAGCAGTTCTTC. Amino acid sequence: CSARSPGTSGSNEQFF.

This clonotype showed up many times. The V gene is TRBV29-1, the J gene TRBJ2-5; a weak D match, TRBD2 (7 bases). Germline V gives CDR1 SQVTM, CDR2 ANQGSEA. The CDR3 contains 13 residues. Trimming removed 4 bases from V and 4 bases from J, with 13 bases in between. DNA for the CDR3: TGCAGCGTTGTTAGGGGAGGGGGAGAGACCCAGTACTTC. Translating it yields CSVVRGGGETQYF.